This T cell receptor (beta chain) was obtained from a study of post-analysis software for immune sequencing data. Whole-study findings and limits: Relative to controls, patients with multiple sclerosis showed significantly lower normalized Chao1 diversity.

Prepared TCR beta cDNA libraries contained unique molecular identifiers. T cells, 1 to 10 million of them, yielded roughly 0.5 million cDNA molecules. TCRdb recomputed calls from the PCR reads with MiXCR, one row per CDR3 protein. Of hundreds of thousands of distinct CDR3 sequences detected, around 44% appear once; the ten largest clones hold about 1.8%. There are a few counts of this clonotype. Its specificity is not known. This TCR came from a girl aged 10 to 17 with multiple sclerosis. The sample consisted of blood.

CDR3 in DNA: TGTGCCAGCAGTTTAGAGCATTCCTACGAGCAGTACTTC. Its protein product is CASSLEHSYEQYF. The gene calls are TRBV6-1 and TRBJ2-4, with no clear D. Matching the DNA end better, TRBJ2-7 makes the J call doubtful. CDR3 length: 13 residues. CDR1 is MNHNS and CDR2 is SASEGT in the germline V gene.